The 16 T cell receptor beta chains below were found in one sample sequenced in a study of blood T cell repertoires in COVID-19 (TCRdb year 2020). The library came from the immunoSEQ multiplex PCR assay. Held by TCRdb, this immuneACCESS table contains in-frame sequences only and omits some clones. Under half of the omission traces to an unresolved V gene where checked; the cause of the rest is unknown. For this sample there are 150,000 to 180,000 clones; around 84% appear just once. Clones ranked in the top ten supply roughly 1.5% of the sample. The sample consisted of peripheral blood. These receptors were collected from an elderly man with acute or convalescent COVID-19.

The chain recombines TRBV9 with TRBJ1-1; D is possibly TRBD1 (5 bases). The germline CDR1 and CDR2 sequences are SGDLS and YYNGEE. V lost 0 bases, J lost 4 bases, and 10 bases lay in between. The CDR3 loop spans 14 amino acids. CDR3 in DNA: TGTGCCAGCAGCGTAGTCGGGGGGAGCACTGAAGCTTTCTTT. It translates to CASSVVGGSTEAFF.

On this clone itself: This CDR3 is also generated by other DNA sequences in the sample. The chain has TRBV2 and TRBJ1-2; 9 bases align to TRBD1. The CDR3 is 14 amino acids. The germline V gene encodes CDR1 SNHLY and CDR2 FYNNEI. V was clipped by 6 bases and J by 4 bases; unmatched bases: 6. The CDR3 here is CASSGTGLSYGYTF. The CDR3 DNA follows: TGTGCCAGCAGCGGGACAGGGTTGAGCTATGGCTACACCTTC.

The chain links TRBV5-8 to TRBJ2-1; a possible D gene is TRBD2 (5 bases). This CDR3 contains 16 residues. CDR1 SGHTS and CDR2 YDEGEE come from the germline V gene. V lost 0 bases, J lost 0 bases, and 10 bases lay in between. The CDR3 loop is CASSLVSGSSYNEQFF. The CDR3 region has the DNA TGTGCCAGCAGCTTGGTGTCGGGAAGCTCCTACAATGAGCAGTTCTTC.

The chain recombines TRBV4-1 with TRBJ1-2, with 7 bases fitting TRBD1. The J segment lost 6 bases and the V segment lost 1 base, leaving 8 bases of the junction unmatched. CDR3 size: 15 residues. Looked up from germline, CDR1 is MGHRA and CDR2 is YSYEKL. CDR3 amino acids: CASSQAISTGNGYTF. Here the CDR3 DNA reads TGCGCCAGCAGCCAAGCTATCTCGACAGGGAATGGCTACACCTTC.

This clone was observed a single time. V usage is TRBV7-2 and J usage is TRBJ1-6; tentative D call: TRBD1 (6 bases). The V and J ends lost 6 bases and 4 bases respectively, with 13 bases between them. This CDR3 is built from 15 residues. Germline-derived CDR1 and CDR2 are SGHTA and FQGNSA. CDR3 coding DNA: TGTGCCAGCAGTTACGCGGACAGTTATAATTCACCCCTCCACTTT. Its protein is CASSYADSYNSPLHF. Complete variable domain (other parts from reference TRBV7-2 and TRBJ1-6): GAGVSQSPSNKVTEKGKDVELRCDPISGHTALYWYRQSLGQGLEFLIYFQGNSAPDKSGLPSDRFSAERTGGSVSTLTIQRTQQEDSAVYLCASSYADSYNSPLHFGNGTRLTVT.

The chain recombines TRBV28 with TRBJ1-2, with 11 bases aligning to TRBD1. V trimming: 5 bases; J trimming: 7 bases; junction bases outside the gene matches: 9. The CDR3 spans 15 residues. CDR1 and CDR2 (germline): MDHEN, SYDVKM. For the CDR3, the DNA is TGTGCCAGCAGTGATTCCGGGACAGGGGGAGGTGGCTACACCTTC. Protein product: CASSDSGTGGGGYTF.

J is TRBJ1-4 and V is TRBV30; 8 bases match TRBD1. V lost 3 bases and J lost 7; bases outside the gene matches: 10. The germline V gene encodes CDR1 GTSNPN and CDR2 SVGIG (reference sequence). The CDR3 consists of 15 residues. The CDR3, as DNA: TGTGCCTGGAGCCAGCGAACAGGGGGTGGTGAAAAACTGTTTTTT. It is translated as CAWSQRTGGGEKLFF.

The chain is built from TRBV6-5 and TRBJ2-3; TRBD2 matches 10 bases. Germline V gene data show CDR1 as MNHEY and CDR2 as SVGAGI. J gave up 8 bases and V 7 bases, and 12 bases lay outside the gene matches. The CDR3 is 15 amino acids. In nucleotides, the CDR3 is TGTGCCAGCAAGGAGGCTAGCGGGGGCCTCGGTACGCAGTATTTT. It yields the protein CASKEASGGLGTQYF.

This clone was detected once. In DNA form, the CDR3 reads TGTGCCAGCAGCCCCTTGGGACAGGGATACGAGCAGTACGTC. It is translated as CASSPLGQGYEQYV. This rearrangement joins TRBV28 to TRBJ2-7; 9 bases are a match to TRBD1. The V gene's germline CDR1 is MDHEN and CDR2 SYDVKM. V lost 6 bases to trimming and J lost 4 bases; unmatched junction nucleotides: 7. The CDR3 is made up of 14 amino acids.

The CDR3 reads CASSLPTGLEETQYF. CDR3 DNA: TGTGCCAGCAGCTTACCGACAGGGCTAGAAGAGACCCAGTACTTC. The chain has TRBV11-2 and TRBJ2-5; 7 bases line up with TRBD1. Germline loops: CDR1 SGHAT, CDR2 FQNNGV. This CDR3 region has 15 residues. The trim removed 2 bases at V and 3 bases at J, leaving 6 bases unmatched. Looking up the rest from reference TRBV11-2 and TRBJ2-5 gives the full variable domain: EAGVAQSPRYKIIEKRQSVAFWCNPISGHATLYWYQQILGQGPKLLIQFQNNGVVDDSQLPKDRFSAERLKGVDSTLKIQPAKLEDSAVYLCASSLPTGLEETQYFGPGTRLLVL.

The chain has TRBV10-3 and TRBJ2-7; D might be TRBD1 (6 bases). The CDR3 has 12 residues. Trimming cost V 5 bases and J 7 bases, with 12 bases left between them. Per the germline V gene, CDR1 is ENHRY and CDR2 is SYGVKD. In DNA form, the CDR3 reads TGTGCCATCAGTTCCCCACAGGGAGAGCAGTACTTC. Its protein is CAISSPQGEQYF.

The chain employs TRBV6-4 and TRBJ1-5; D not certain. This CDR3 has 11 residues. CDR1 is MRHNA, CDR2 SNTAGT, per germline. Trimming left V 8 bases short and J 4 bases short, with 6 bases between. The CDR3 protein is CASSPNQPQHF. The CDR3 bases are TGTGCCAGCTCTCCGAATCAGCCCCAGCATTTT.

This clone was seen once. The CDR3 nucleotides are TGCAGCGTCGACCCAACAGGGGTGGGCACTGAAGCTTTCTTT. This sequence encodes CSVDPTGVGTEAFF. V gene TRBV29-1 combines with J gene TRBJ1-1; 7 bases line up with TRBD1. Trimming removed 6 bases from V and 4 bases from J; junction bases left unmatched: 11. This CDR3 is built from 14 residues. Germline V gene sequence: CDR1 SQVTM, CDR2 ANQGSEA.

The CDR3 here is CASGLVASGGHTDTQYF. The CDR3, as DNA: TGTGCTAGTGGTTTGGTCGCCAGCGGGGGCCACACAGATACGCAGTATTTT. The V gene is TRBV12-5, the J gene TRBJ2-3, with 8 bases aligning to TRBD2. This CDR3 is 17 amino acids long. The germline gives CDR1 LGHNT, CDR2 FRNRAP. V dropped 0 bases and J dropped 2; count of bases not matched to a gene: 7. Combining the CDR3 with reference TRBV12-5 and TRBJ2-3 gives the whole variable domain DARVTQTPRHKVTEMGQEVTMRCQPILGHNTVFWYRQTMMQGLELLAYFRNRAPLDDSGMPKDRFSAEMPDATLATLKIQPSEPRDSAVYFCASGLVASGGHTDTQYFGPGTRLTVL.

This clone was seen only once. The chain joins TRBV6-2 or TRBV6-3 to TRBJ2-7; 10 bases match TRBD1. The CDR3 loop spans 14 amino acids. Germline V gene sequence: CDR1 MNHEY, CDR2 SVGEGT. The J segment lost 6 bases and the V segment lost 4 bases, leaving 6 bases of the junction unmatched. In nucleotides, the CDR3 is TGTGCCAGCAGTTCGACAGGGGGCATGGGCGAGCAGTACGTC. It is translated as CASSSTGGMGEQYV.

The chain employs TRBV5-1 and TRBJ2-1; D uncertain. The CDR3 is made up of 15 amino acids. V shed 5 bases and J shed 5 bases, with 17 bases lying between them. Germline V gene lookup returns CDR1 SGHRS and CDR2 YFSETQ. The CDR3 DNA is TGCGCCAGCAGGTTAACGAACGCCTACGACAATGAGCAGTTCTTC. It translates to CASRLTNAYDNEQFF.